Listed below are T cell receptor beta chains from one sample, sequenced in a study of shared clonotypes between healthy human individuals. Sequenced by immunoSEQ multiplex PCR; TCRdb stores in-frame clones only, minus some. The sample lists under 2,000,000 clones, approximately 94% occurring once. Sequenced: naive CD8+ T cells sorted from blood. The receptors originated from a man aged 18 to 29 in good health. Each CDR3 is given with its conserved first and last residue. Fields, in order: clone size, J gene, V gene, D gene, CDR3 DNA, CDR3 protein. The D gene is left open where the match is weak. The size entry is marked missing in some rows and otherwise reads once, few, many or a size class.

clone_size: .
j_call: TRBJ2-7
v_call: TRBV4-1
d_call: .
cdr3_nt: TGCGCCAGCAGCCAAGAAGTTCGTGGGGTCGAGCAGTACTTC
cdr3_aa: CASSQEVRGVEQYF

clone_size: .
j_call: TRBJ2-3
v_call: TRBV27
d_call: .
cdr3_nt: TGTGCCAGCAGTTCAGCTAGCACAGATACGCAGTATTTT
cdr3_aa: CASSSASTDTQYF

clone_size: .
j_call: TRBJ2-7
v_call: TRBV6-6
d_call: .
cdr3_nt: TGTGCCAGCAGTGCTGAGACGTACGAGCAGTACTTC
cdr3_aa: CASSAETYEQYF

clone_size: .
j_call: TRBJ1-1
v_call: TRBV19
d_call: .
cdr3_nt: TGTGCCAGTAGTATCGGGGCAGAAGCTTTCTTT
cdr3_aa: CASSIGAEAFF

clone_size: .
j_call: TRBJ2-7
v_call: TRBV27
d_call: .
cdr3_nt: TGTGCCACCGGGACGGTTTCCTACGAGCAGTACTTC
cdr3_aa: CATGTVSYEQYF

clone_size: .
j_call: TRBJ2-7
v_call: TRBV4-2
d_call: .
cdr3_nt: TGTGCCAGCAGCCAAGACCGAGGTGCCCACGAGCAGTACTTC
cdr3_aa: CASSQDRGAHEQYF

clone_size: .
j_call: TRBJ1-3
v_call: TRBV27
d_call: .
cdr3_nt: TGTGCCAGCAGTTTCACAGGTGCTGGAAACACCATATATTTT
cdr3_aa: CASSFTGAGNTIYF

clone_size: once
j_call: TRBJ2-3
v_call: TRBV2
d_call: TRBD2
cdr3_nt: TGTGCCAGCAGTGAGTTAGCGGGAGCAGATACGCAGTATTTT
cdr3_aa: CASSELAGADTQYF

clone_size: once
j_call: TRBJ2-1
v_call: TRBV13
d_call: .
cdr3_nt: TGTGCCAGCAGCTCCCGGGGTCCGGTGAATGAGCAGTTCTTC
cdr3_aa: CASSSRGPVNEQFF

clone_size: .
j_call: TRBJ2-5
v_call: TRBV13
d_call: .
cdr3_nt: TGTGCCAGCAGCTTGCAGGGCCTCCTTCAAGAGACCCAGTACTTC
cdr3_aa: CASSLQGLLQETQYF

clone_size: .
j_call: TRBJ2-1
v_call: TRBV18
d_call: .
cdr3_nt: TGTGCCAGCTCGACGACAGACAGCTCCTACAATGAGCAGTTCTTC
cdr3_aa: CASSTTDSSYNEQFF

clone_size: .
j_call: TRBJ2-7
v_call: TRBV7-8
d_call: .
cdr3_nt: TGTGCCAGCAGCTTAGGGGACCCCGAGCAGTACTTC
cdr3_aa: CASSLGDPEQYF

clone_size: .
j_call: TRBJ2-7
v_call: TRBV6-5
d_call: TRBD2
cdr3_nt: TGTGCCAGCAGTTACTCGGCAAGCGGGAGTAACGAGCAGTACTTC
cdr3_aa: CASSYSASGSNEQYF

clone_size: .
j_call: TRBJ2-7
v_call: TRBV19
d_call: .
cdr3_nt: TGTGCCAGTGCCTCCGGACAGTACTACGAGCAGTACTTC
cdr3_aa: CASASGQYYEQYF

clone_size: .
j_call: TRBJ1-5
v_call: TRBV19
d_call: .
cdr3_nt: TGTGCCAGTAGTATATACAGTACGGACAATCAGCCCCAGCATTTT
cdr3_aa: CASSIYSTDNQPQHF

clone_size: .
j_call: TRBJ1-2
v_call: TRBV7-8
d_call: .
cdr3_nt: TGTGCCAGCAGCTTAGGCCACAACCCGGGCGACTATGGCTACACCTTC
cdr3_aa: CASSLGHNPGDYGYTF

clone_size: .
j_call: TRBJ1-5
v_call: TRBV28
d_call: .
cdr3_nt: TGTGCCAGCAGTTTAGTGGGGGATTCAGGGCCCCAGCATTTT
cdr3_aa: CASSLVGDSGPQHF

clone_size: .
j_call: TRBJ2-7
v_call: TRBV4-1
d_call: .
cdr3_nt: TGCGCCAGCAGCCAAGAGCCCCGGACCTCGTTTGAGGGGCAGTACTTC
cdr3_aa: CASSQEPRTSFEGQYF

clone_size: .
j_call: TRBJ2-5
v_call: TRBV11-2
d_call: TRBD2
cdr3_nt: TGTGCCAGCAGCTTAGCTAGCGGAGAGACCCAGTACTTC
cdr3_aa: CASSLASGETQYF

clone_size: .
j_call: TRBJ1-2
v_call: TRBV27
d_call: .
cdr3_nt: TGTGCCAGCACCCTACTTCCCGACTATGGCTACACCTTC
cdr3_aa: CASTLLPDYGYTF

clone_size: .
j_call: TRBJ1-2
v_call: TRBV30
d_call: .
cdr3_nt: TGTGCCTGGTCGGAGGGGCTGGGCTACACCTTC
cdr3_aa: CAWSEGLGYTF

clone_size: .
j_call: TRBJ2-7
v_call: TRBV6-1
d_call: .
cdr3_nt: TGTGCCAGCAGTGAAGCATTACAGGGTGGCGAGCAGTACTTC
cdr3_aa: CASSEALQGGEQYF

clone_size: once
j_call: TRBJ2-3
v_call: TRBV27
d_call: TRBD2
cdr3_nt: TGTGCCAGCGATCCACGGGGGGGGCTCACAGATACGCAGTATTTT
cdr3_aa: CASDPRGGLTDTQYF

clone_size: .
j_call: TRBJ1-1
v_call: TRBV6-5
d_call: TRBD1
cdr3_nt: TGTGCCAGCACAATTTTTTACGGGACAGGGGATGCAGCTTTCTTT
cdr3_aa: CASTIFYGTGDAAFF

clone_size: .
j_call: TRBJ2-7
v_call: TRBV4-1
d_call: .
cdr3_nt: TGCGCCAGCAGCCAAGTGGGATACGAGCAGTACTTC
cdr3_aa: CASSQVGYEQYF

clone_size: once
j_call: TRBJ1-1
v_call: TRBV27
d_call: .
cdr3_nt: TGTGCCAGCAGTCAGCTAGGGGTACAAGGAGAGAACACTGAAGCTTTCTTT
cdr3_aa: CASSQLGVQGENTEAFF

clone_size: .
j_call: TRBJ1-2
v_call: TRBV27
d_call: .
cdr3_nt: TGTGCCAGCAGTTTAAAGCGAGATTCTAACTATGGCTACACCTTC
cdr3_aa: CASSLKRDSNYGYTF

clone_size: .
j_call: TRBJ2-7
v_call: TRBV27
d_call: TRBD2
cdr3_nt: TGTGCCAGCAGTTTATTAGCGGGGGGGCTGTACGAGCAGTACTTC
cdr3_aa: CASSLLAGGLYEQYF

clone_size: .
j_call: TRBJ2-7
v_call: TRBV3-2
d_call: .
cdr3_nt: TGTGCCAGCCTATACGAGCAGTACTTC
cdr3_aa: CASLYEQYF

clone_size: .
j_call: TRBJ2-5
v_call: TRBV29-1
d_call: .
cdr3_nt: TGCAGCGCCCCGACCCTTCAAGAGACCCAGTACTTC
cdr3_aa: CSAPTLQETQYF

clone_size: .
j_call: TRBJ2-7
v_call: TRBV27
d_call: .
cdr3_nt: TGTGCCAGCAGCCTTGCAGGGGAAACGTACGAGCAGTACTTC
cdr3_aa: CASSLAGETYEQYF

clone_size: .
j_call: TRBJ1-2
v_call: TRBV7-9
d_call: .
cdr3_nt: TGTGCCAGCAGCCCCGACGGGTACTATGGCTACACCTTC
cdr3_aa: CASSPDGYYGYTF

clone_size: .
j_call: TRBJ2-7
v_call: TRBV27
d_call: .
cdr3_nt: TGTGCCTGCCAGCAAGGATACGGATCCTACGAGCAGTACTTC
cdr3_aa: CACQQGYGSYEQYF

clone_size: once
j_call: TRBJ1-4
v_call: TRBV5-6
d_call: .
cdr3_nt: TGTGCCAGCAGCTCGACAGTGAATGAAAAACTGTTTTTT
cdr3_aa: CASSSTVNEKLFF

clone_size: once
j_call: TRBJ2-1
v_call: TRBV27
d_call: .
cdr3_nt: TGTGCCAGCAGTTTCGCCTCTCGTGTTGAGCAGTTCTTC
cdr3_aa: CASSFASRVEQFF

clone_size: .
j_call: TRBJ2-5
v_call: TRBV30
d_call: TRBD1
cdr3_nt: TGTGCCTGGGAGGGGGACAGAGAAGAGACCCAGTACTTC
cdr3_aa: CAWEGDREETQYF

clone_size: .
j_call: TRBJ2-2
v_call: TRBV28
d_call: .
cdr3_nt: TGTGCCAGCAGTCCCATTGGGAACACCGGGGAGCTGTTTTTT
cdr3_aa: CASSPIGNTGELFF

clone_size: .
j_call: TRBJ1-1
v_call: TRBV6-6
d_call: .
cdr3_nt: TGTGCCAGCAGTTACCACAGCCTCACTGAAGCTTTCTTT
cdr3_aa: CASSYHSLTEAFF

clone_size: .
j_call: TRBJ1-6
v_call: TRBV9
d_call: TRBD1
cdr3_nt: TGTGCCAGCAGCTTGGAGGTTGGGACAGAAAATTCACCCCTCCACTTT
cdr3_aa: CASSLEVGTENSPLHF

clone_size: medium-sized
j_call: TRBJ2-7
v_call: TRBV13
d_call: .
cdr3_nt: TGTGCCAGCAGCTTAGAAGGGACACCTTCCTACGAGCAGTACTTC
cdr3_aa: CASSLEGTPSYEQYF

clone_size: once
j_call: TRBJ2-7
v_call: TRBV7-6
d_call: .
cdr3_nt: TGTGCCAGCAGCGTAGGGACGGCCGTCTTGGAGCAGTACTTC
cdr3_aa: CASSVGTAVLEQYF

clone_size: .
j_call: TRBJ1-1
v_call: TRBV19
d_call: .
cdr3_nt: TGTGCCAGTAGTAAAGTGCCGAACACTGAAGCTTTCTTT
cdr3_aa: CASSKVPNTEAFF

clone_size: .
j_call: TRBJ1-2
v_call: TRBV19
d_call: .
cdr3_nt: TGTGCCAGTAGTATAGGCCAGGGCCCCAACTATGGCTACACCTTC
cdr3_aa: CASSIGQGPNYGYTF